A single sample is the source of the 16 T cell receptor beta chains below, sequenced in a study of blood T cells in healthy people across ages. Primed by a sample-barcoded 5' primer and a J-beta primer mix, a second PCR proceeded for 7 to 11 cycles. TCRdb reanalysed the 5' RACE reads using MiXCR and keeps one entry per CDR3 protein. The sample carries fewer than 900,000 distinct CDR3 sequences, 43% recorded once. The sample consisted of blood. The receptors stem from an older woman in good health.

With respect to this clonotype: One junction end disagrees with the germline gene, perhaps due to a read error. The gene calls are TRBV30 and TRBJ1-2; perhaps TRBD1 as D (6 bases). The CDR3 is 11 amino acids. Germline V gene data show CDR1 as GTSNPN and CDR2 as SVGIG (reference sequence). The CDR3 bases are TGTGCCTTTGACAGGAACTATGGCCACACCTTC. Translation gives CAFDRNYGHTF.

This clonotype was seen a handful of times. This CDR3 is CSAIRGLAGGGEQYF. DNA for the CDR3: TGCAGCGCCATACGGGGACTAGCGGGAGGGGGCGAGCAGTACTTC. This chain connects TRBV29-1 to TRBJ2-7, with 16 bases that match TRBD2. This CDR3 comprises 15 residues. In germline, CDR1 is SQVTM, CDR2 ANQGSEA. Trimming at V came to 7 bases and at J to 6 bases, leaving 9 bases not matched to a gene.

The chain is built from TRBV6-5 and TRBJ1-2; D uncertain. In germline, CDR1 is MNHEY, CDR2 SVGAGI. CDR3 length: 13 residues. The ends were cut back, 2 bases at V and 1 base at J, with 5 bases in the middle. As DNA, the CDR3 is TGTGCCAGCAGTTACGGGCATAACTATGGCTACACCTTC. This sequence encodes CASSYGHNYGYTF.

CDR3 coding DNA: TGTGCCAGCAGCCAAGTAATACAGGGGGTATTCTACGAGCAGTACTTC. This sequence encodes CASSQVIQGVFYEQYF. The chain carries TRBV14 and TRBJ2-7; 8 bases align to TRBD1. The CDR3 spans 16 residues. Germline CDR1 reads SGHDN; CDR2 reads FVKESK. After removal of 1 base from V and 3 bases from J, the junction contained 8 bases not matched to a gene.

In the case of this clonotype: A much larger clone lies one base from this, so it may be a read error. The chain employs TRBV20-1 and TRBJ2-3, with 9 nucleotides matching TRBD2. Germline CDR1 DFQATT, CDR2 SNEGSKA (reference sequence). V lost 6 bases to trimming and J lost 2 bases; unmatched junction nucleotides: 9. This CDR3 is built from 15 residues. The CDR3 protein is CSAPHRGGATDTQYF. For the CDR3, the DNA is TGCAGTGCGCCGCACCGCGGGGGGGCCACAGATACGCAGTATTTT.

This clonotype was detected a few times. The V and J genes are TRBV5-1 and TRBJ2-7; D possibly corresponds to TRBD1 (5 bases). Germline V gives CDR1 SGHRS, CDR2 YFSETQ. The CDR3 covers 14 residues. The ends were cut back, 3 bases at V and 0 bases at J, with 10 bases in the middle. In nucleotides, the CDR3 is TGCGCCAGCAGCTCCTCAGGGATCTCCTACGAGCAGTACTTC. Translating gives CASSSSGISYEQYF.

This rearrangement joins TRBV6-5 to TRBJ2-1; D might be TRBD1 (6 bases). CDR3 size: 13 residues. V lost 0 bases to trimming and J lost 8 bases, with 8 bases between them. Per germline, CDR1 MNHEY and CDR2 SVGAGI. CDR3 sequence (DNA): TGTGCCAGCAGTTACTCGACAGGCGATGAGCAGTTCTTC. It codes for CASSYSTGDEQFF.

Worth noting for this clonotype: Its ends do not fully match the called genes, so a read error is possible. The chain links TRBV7-3 to TRBJ2-1; TRBD2 is a possible D gene (5 bases). The CDR3 is made up of 12 amino acids. CDR1 and CDR2 from the germline V gene are SGHTA and FQGTGA. CDR3 residues: CAGSLSGSEQFF. CDR3 DNA: TGTGCCGGCAGCTTGTCGGGGAGCGAGCAGTTCTTC.

The rearrangement joins TRBV6-1 to TRBJ1-2; unclear D gene. Trimming shortened V by 6 bases and J by 2 bases, and 10 bases separated the two germline ends. The germline V gene encodes CDR1 MNHNS and CDR2 SASEGT. The CDR3 length is 13 residues. This CDR3 is CASRTALNYGYTF. The DNA for the CDR3 is TGTGCCAGCAGAACCGCCTTAAACTATGGCTACACCTTC.

The chain is built from TRBV3-1 and TRBJ2-7; TRBD1 agrees at 7 bases. There are 15 residues in the CDR3. CDR1 is LGHDT, CDR2 YNNKEL, per germline (reference sequence). The V segment lost 0 bases and the J segment 6 bases; nucleotides outside the gene matches: 8. The CDR3 loop reads CASSQDRGGWGEQYF. DNA of the CDR3: TGTGCCAGCAGCCAAGATCGAGGGGGCTGGGGCGAGCAGTACTTC.

The gene calls are TRBV20-1 and TRBJ1-6, with 8 bases fitting TRBD1. The V and J ends lost 0 bases and 5 bases, in that order; junction bases with no gene match: 3. The germline gives CDR1 DFQATT, CDR2 SNEGSKA (reference sequence). This CDR3 spans 15 amino acids. The CDR3 is CSARDLQGDNSPLHF. CDR3 coding DNA: TGCAGTGCTAGAGACCTACAGGGGGATAATTCACCCCTCCACTTT.

Notes on this clonotype: The junction shows a germline mismatch at one end, possibly a read error. This chain links TRBV7-9 with TRBJ2-1, with TRBD2 matching over 8 bases. Germline V gene lookup returns CDR1 SEHNR and CDR2 FQNEAQ (reference sequence). The CDR3 is 17 residues long. CDR3 DNA sequence: TGTGCCAGCAGCCCCTCATCCGGACTAGCAGACTACAATGAGCGGTTCTTC. Translated: CASSPSSGLADYNERFF.

The genes are TRBV6-5 and TRBJ2-1, with D possibly TRBD2 on 5 matching bases. The germline CDR1 and CDR2 sequences are MNHEY and SVGAGI. The ends were cut back, 2 bases at V and 12 bases at J, with 14 bases in the middle. The CDR3 is 13 amino acids. This CDR3 is CASSYASLKGQFF. The CDR3 DNA reads TGTGCCAGCAGTTACGCTAGCCTTAAAGGGCAGTTCTTC.

This clonotype was found a few times. The V and J genes are TRBV20-1 and TRBJ2-5; TRBD1 might be the D (6 bases). The CDR3 is 12 amino acids. CDR1 and CDR2 (germline): DFQATT, SNEGSKA (reference sequence). Trimming pared 5 bases from V and 5 bases from J, leaving 12 bases between. CDR3 nucleotide sequence: TGCAGTGCTCAGGGCAGGGGCGAGACCCAGTACTTC. It specifies CSAQGRGETQYF.

This chain joins TRBV18 and TRBJ1-1; no definite D call. Looked up from germline, CDR1 is KGHSH and CDR2 is LQKENI. The CDR3 is made up of 13 amino acids. Trimming took off 2 bases at V and 7 bases at J, with 11 bases between the two ends. CDR3 in DNA: TGTGCCAGCTCACCATTTCCAGTCGGTGAAGCTTTCTTT. Translating it yields CASSPFPVGEAFF.

Remarks on this clonotype: This could be a read error, since a much larger clone is one nucleotide away. This sequence joins TRBV5-5 and TRBJ2-6; no reliable D call. This CDR3 region has 15 residues. The germline gives CDR1 SGHKS, CDR2 YYEKEE (reference sequence). Trimming left V 3 bases short and J 3 bases short, with 10 bases between. The CDR3, as DNA: TGTGCCAGCAGCTCGGAAGGCTATGGGGCCAACGTCCTGACTTTC. Translated, it gives CASSSEGYGANVLTF.